A selection of T cell receptor beta chains follows, all from one sample in a study of human T cells and chemical hapten exposure. TCRdb redid the calling of the RACE reads with MiXCR, one entry per CDR3 protein. The table has 35,000 to 55,000 distinct CDR3 sequences, more than 9% seen once. This sample comprised whole blood, obtained in connection with sensitization to the hapten diphenylcyclopropenone (DPC). These receptors came from a woman in her twenties or thirties with alopecia areata. Some clones in this sample may be carry-over from other donors' samples. CDR3s include the opening cysteine and the closing phenylalanine or tryptophan. The D gene is left open where the match is weak. A row's size may be missing; if present it is once, few, many or a size class.

v_gene	d_gene	j_gene	abundance	CDR3aa	CDR3nt
TRBV7-2	TRBD1	TRBJ1-2	NA	CASSYRQGAYGYTF	TGTGCCAGCAGCTACCGACAGGGGGCCTATGGCTACACCTTC
TRBV12-3/TRBV12-4	TRBD1	TRBJ2-5	NA	CASSPDGTGRVWKTQYF	TGTGCCAGCAGCCCCGACGGGACAGGGAGAGTATGGAAGACCCAGTACTTC
TRBV27	NA	TRBJ1-2	NA	CASSLSGRNYGYTF	TGTGCCAGCAGTTTATCGGGAAGGAACTATGGCTACACCTTC
TRBV6-5	NA	TRBJ1-6	many	CASRAQRGRYNSPLHF	TGTGCCAGCAGAGCGCAGCGCGGGCGGTATAATTCACCCCTCCACTTT
TRBV4-2	NA	TRBJ1-6	few	CASSQERASPLHF	TGTGCCAGCAGCCAAGAGCGGGCTTCACCCCTCCACTTT
TRBV12-3/TRBV12-4	NA	TRBJ1-5	NA	CASNLGPVTDSFSNQPQHF	TGTGCCAGCAACCTAGGTCCCGTGACAGACTCCTTTAGCAATCAGCCCCAGCATTTT
TRBV7-9	NA	TRBJ1-1	few	CASSLAPTGLNTEAFF	TGTGCCAGCAGCTTAGCGCCGACAGGCTTGAACACTGAAGCTTTCTTT
TRBV5-5	NA	TRBJ1-1	few	CASSLRTTGNTEAFF	TGTGCCAGCAGCTTGCGAACGACAGGGAACACTGAAGCTTTCTTT
TRBV30	NA	TRBJ1-2	few	CAWGGPMANTF	TGTGCCTGGGGGGGGCCGATGGCTAATACCTTC
TRBV28	NA	TRBJ2-6	many	CASSTLPSGANVLTF	TGTGCCAGCAGCACTCTACCCTCTGGGGCCAACGTCCTGACTTTC
TRBV13	NA	TRBJ2-1	NA	CASSSSLYYNEQFF	TGTGCCAGCAGCTCCAGTCTATACTACAATGAGCAGTTCTTC
TRBV28	NA	TRBJ2-6	few	CASQGGANVLTF	TGTGCCAGCCAGGGGGGGGCCAACGTCCTGACTTTC
TRBV7-9	TRBD1	TRBJ2-5	many	CASSVGQGRETQYF	TGTGCCAGCAGCGTTGGACAGGGTAGAGAGACCCAGTACTTC
TRBV18	TRBD1	TRBJ1-6	many	CASSTGGSYNSPLHF	TGTGCCAGCTCAACAGGGGGATCCTATAATTCACCCCTCCACTTT
TRBV7-2	NA	TRBJ1-1	many	CASSWAGGPNTEAFF	TGTGCCAGCAGCTGGGCGGGGGGCCCGAACACTGAAGCTTTCTTT
TRBV12-3/TRBV12-4	NA	TRBJ2-1	few	CASSPQGHNEQFF	TGTGCCAGCAGTCCCCAGGGCCACAATGAGCAGTTCTTC
TRBV7-9	TRBD1	TRBJ2-1	few	CASSRDRGRVNEQFF	TGTGCCAGCAGCCGGGACAGGGGGCGCGTCAATGAGCAGTTCTTC
TRBV5-4	TRBD2	TRBJ2-1	NA	CASSLSLAGGSEQFF	TGTGCCAGCAGCTTGAGCCTAGCGGGGGGCAGTGAGCAGTTCTTC
TRBV5-7	TRBD1	TRBJ2-3	few	CASSLGRGRNCDTQYF	TGTGCCAGCAGCTTGGGCAGGGGGCGGAACTGCGATACGCAGTATTTT
TRBV12-3/TRBV12-4	NA	TRBJ1-2	many	CASSLAHRVDGYTF	TGTGCCAGCAGTTTAGCACACAGGGTGGATGGCTACACCTTC
TRBV20-1	NA	TRBJ1-5	few	CSAGKNQDQPQHF	TGCAGTGCTGGGAAAAACCAGGATCAGCCCCAGCATTTT
TRBV7-2	TRBD1	TRBJ2-7	few	CASSLAPGQTYEQYF	TGTGCCAGCAGCTTAGCTCCGGGACAGACCTACGAGCAGTACTTC
TRBV6-5	TRBD1	TRBJ2-7	many	CASSYDGTGVEQYF	TGTGCCAGCAGTTACGACGGGACAGGGGTCGAGCAGTACTTC
TRBV5-4	NA	TRBJ2-6	many	CASSLEGGANVLTF	TGTGCCAGCAGCTTGGAGGGTGGGGCCAACGTCCTGACTTTC
TRBV6-2/TRBV6-3	TRBD1	TRBJ2-7	many	CASSYSTGLDYEQYF	TGTGCCAGCAGTTACTCGACAGGGTTGGACTACGAGCAGTACTTC
TRBV21-1	NA	TRBJ2-7	many	CASSASPLSYEQYF	TGTGCCAGCAGCGCCAGTCCACTCTCCTACGAGCAGTACTTC
TRBV28	NA	TRBJ2-7	NA	CASSLNRVSIEQYF	TGTGCCAGCAGTTTAAACAGGGTCTCCATCGAGCAGTACTTC
TRBV6-1	NA	TRBJ2-6	NA	CASVGTPSGANVLTF	TGTGCCAGTGTAGGAACCCCCTCTGGGGCCAACGTCCTGACTTTC
TRBV7-3	TRBD1	TRBJ1-1	NA	CASSWTGGTEAFF	TGTGCCAGCAGCTGGACAGGGGGCACTGAAGCTTTCTTT
TRBV7-3	NA	TRBJ2-5	NA	CASSLRGLGETQYF	TGTGCCAGCAGCTTAAGGGGCCTAGGGGAGACCCAGTACTTC
TRBV7-2	NA	TRBJ2-5	NA	CASSPPGTRETQYF	TGTGCCAGCAGCCCCCCCGGGACGAGGGAGACCCAGTACTTC
TRBV20-1	TRBD2	TRBJ2-1	NA	CSAPTSGPPQEQFF	TGCAGTGCCCCAACTAGCGGTCCCCCTCAGGAGCAGTTCTTC
TRBV30	NA	TRBJ1-6	NA	CAWSVGRTSGSYNSPLHF	TGTGCCTGGAGTGTAGGCCGAACGTCAGGCTCCTATAATTCACCCCTCCACTTT
TRBV12-3/TRBV12-4	NA	TRBJ1-2	NA	CASSLTLNYGYTF	TGTGCCAGCAGCCTAACTCTTAACTATGGCTACACCTTC
TRBV29-1	NA	TRBJ1-5	few	CSVGRDSNQPQHF	TGCAGCGTCGGCAGAGACAGCAATCAGCCCCAGCATTTT
TRBV2	TRBD2	TRBJ2-5	NA	CASRVSGGKETQYF	TGTGCCAGCAGAGTTAGCGGGGGGAAAGAGACCCAGTACTTC
TRBV28	TRBD2	TRBJ2-3	many	CASSLVAGGYPDTQYF	TGTGCCAGCAGTTTGGTAGCGGGGGGGTACCCAGATACGCAGTATTTT
TRBV7-9	TRBD1	TRBJ2-5	NA	CASSARQGTEETQYF	TGTGCCAGCAGCGCCCGACAGGGGACGGAGGAGACCCAGTACTTC
TRBV6-5	NA	TRBJ2-3	few	CASSYSGSGPVFTDTQYF	TGTGCCAGCAGTTACTCGGGCTCCGGCCCCGTTTTTACAGATACGCAGTATTTT
TRBV4-3	NA	TRBJ2-3	many	CASSQDLDVSTDTQYF	TGCGCCAGCAGCCAAGATTTAGACGTGAGCACAGATACGCAGTATTTT
TRBV7-2	TRBD2	TRBJ2-3	few	CASSVLAGEVDTQYF	TGTGCCAGCAGCGTCCTAGCGGGGGAGGTTGATACGCAGTATTTT
TRBV19	TRBD1	TRBJ2-3	NA	CASSTTGQATDTQYF	TGTGCCAGTAGTACTACTGGACAGGCGACAGATACGCAGTATTTT
TRBV12-3/TRBV12-4	TRBD1	TRBJ2-3	few	CASRKGQSTDTQYF	TGTGCCAGCAGGAAGGGACAGAGCACAGATACGCAGTATTTT
TRBV28	NA	TRBJ1-2	many	CASSSPGLNYGYTF	TGTGCCAGCAGCTCACCAGGACTCAACTATGGCTACACCTTC
TRBV7-3	TRBD1	TRBJ2-3	many	CASRGTGNTDTQYF	TGTGCCAGTCGAGGGACAGGTAACACAGATACGCAGTATTTT